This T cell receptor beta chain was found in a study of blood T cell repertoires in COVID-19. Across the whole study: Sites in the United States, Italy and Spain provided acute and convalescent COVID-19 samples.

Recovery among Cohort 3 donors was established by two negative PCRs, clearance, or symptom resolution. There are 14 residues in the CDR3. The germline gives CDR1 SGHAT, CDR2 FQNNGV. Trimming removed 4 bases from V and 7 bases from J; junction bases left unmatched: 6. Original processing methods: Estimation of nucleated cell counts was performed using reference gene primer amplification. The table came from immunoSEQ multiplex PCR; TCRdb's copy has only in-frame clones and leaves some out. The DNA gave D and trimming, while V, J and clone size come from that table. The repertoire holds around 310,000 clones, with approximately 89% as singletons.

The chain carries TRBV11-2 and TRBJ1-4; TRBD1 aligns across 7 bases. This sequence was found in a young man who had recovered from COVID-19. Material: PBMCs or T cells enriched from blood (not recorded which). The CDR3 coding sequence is TGTGCCAGCAGCTCAGGGGGGATGGGTGAAAAACTGTTTTTT. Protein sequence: CASSSGGMGEKLFF.